The 14 T cell receptor beta chains reported below all come from one sample, sequenced in a study of T cells in women clearing cervical HPV infection. Here immunoSEQ multiplex PCR was the method, and the copy in TCRdb shows in-frame clones only, minus some. This sample's table reports fewer than 15,000 clones. The specimen sequenced was blood buffy coat. All receptors come from a woman aged 18 to 75 with a cervical HPV16 infection that either progressed to CIN3+ or cleared (not recorded which).

As to this clone: The read is 3 residues too short to cover the CDR3 end, so that end is filled in from the germline J gene. This sequence joins TRBV13 and TRBJ1-4; 10 positions agree with TRBD1. V gave up 4 bases and J gave up 8 bases; unmatched junction bases: 4. CDR1 and CDR2 from the germline V gene are PRHDT and FYEKMQ (reference sequence). The CDR3 covers 14 residues. CDR3: CASSSGQGGEKLFF. The DNA read from the CDR3 is TGTGCCAGCAGCTCTGGACAGGGGGGCGAAAAA. The full variable domain, with the rest looked up from reference TRBV13 and TRBJ1-4, is AAGVIQSPRHLIKEKRETATLKCYPIPRHDTVYWYQQGPGQDPQFLISFYEKMQSDKGSIPDRFSAQQFSDYHSELNMSSLELGDSALYFCASSSGQGGEKLFFGSGTQLSVL.

On this clone: Sequencing ends 3 residues short of the CDR3 end; the germline J gene provides the rest. The chain links TRBV28 to TRBJ1-3, with D possibly being TRBD1 (5 bases). CDR1 is MDHEN and CDR2 is SYDVKM in the germline V gene. This CDR3 region has 14 residues. The germline V and J ends were trimmed by 9 bases and 2 bases, with 14 bases remaining between them. The CDR3 loop reads CASISGATGNTIYF. Incomplete CDR3 DNA: TGTGCCAGTATTTCTGGGGCAACTGGAAACACC.

As regards this clone: Read coverage stops 3 residues before the CDR3 terminus; the germline J gene supplies the remainder. The chain uses TRBV13 and TRBJ2-7; 11 nucleotides line up with TRBD1. The CDR3 consists of 17 residues. V trimming: 2 bases; J trimming: 6 bases; junction bases outside the gene matches: 12. Germline values: CDR1 PRHDT, CDR2 FYEKMQ (reference sequence). CDR3 bases read: TGTGCCAGCAGCTTACAACGGCGGGTAGGGACAGGGGGCGAG. This encodes CASSLQRRVGTGGE. The whole CDR3 protein is CASSLQRRVGTGGEQYF.

About this clone itself: The read comes to an end 3 residues before the CDR3 does, leaving the germline J gene to fill in the end. The chain employs TRBV10-3 and TRBJ1-2, with 9 positions matching TRBD1. The germline V gene encodes CDR1 ENHRY and CDR2 SYGVKD. The CDR3 length is 15 residues. The junction had 7 bases not matched to a gene; V was cut back by 2 bases and J by 6 bases. CDR3 DNA (partial): TGTGCCATCAGTGAGGCAGGACAGGGGCTCCATGGC. The encoded protein is CAISEAGQGLHG. In full, the CDR3 is CAISEAGQGLHGYTF.

On this clone: The read ends 3 residues before the CDR3 terminus; that terminus is restored from the germline J gene. The chain combines TRBV28 with TRBJ1-1, with a possible D match to TRBD1 (6 bases). Germline loops: CDR1 MDHEN, CDR2 SYDVKM. This CDR3 is built from 14 residues. V was cut by 4 bases and J by 4 bases, with 13 bases left in between. The CDR3 region is CASSWSGAGTEAFF. The part of the CDR3 DNA that was read is TGTGCCAGCAGTTGGTCAGGGGCAGGCACTGAA.

Points on this clone: The read ends 3 residues early relative to the CDR3; the germline J gene fills the gap. The chain links TRBV18 to TRBJ2-7; D not resolved. The CDR3 has 13 residues. Per germline, CDR1 KGHSH and CDR2 LQKENI. The V end lost 3 bases, the J end lost 5 bases, and 11 bases lay between the germline ends. The CDR3 DNA, read in part, is TGTGCCAGCTCACCGTCCTCGGGTGACGAG. Protein: CASSPSSGDE. In full, the CDR3 is CASSPSSGDEQYF. Drawing the rest from reference TRBV18 and TRBJ2-7, the complete variable domain is NAGVMQNPRHLVRRRGQEARLRCSPMKGHSHVYWYRQLPEEGLKFMVYLQKENIIDESGMPKERFSAEFPKEGPSILRIQQVVRGDSAAYFCASSPSSGDEQYFGPGTRLTVT.

Of note for this clone: Read coverage stops 3 residues before the CDR3 terminus; the germline J gene supplies the remainder. J is TRBJ2-2 and V is TRBV5-1, with 7 bases that match TRBD1. V shed 3 bases, J shed 2 bases, and the junction held 7 bases outside the gene matches. CDR1 SGHRS and CDR2 YFSETQ come from the germline V gene. This CDR3 contains 16 residues. Incomplete CDR3 DNA: TGCGCCAGCAGCTCCTGGACAGGAGTTAACACCGGGGAG. This translates into CASSSWTGVNTGE. From start to end, the CDR3 is CASSSWTGVNTGELFF.

About this clone itself: Read data end 3 residues before the CDR3 end; the end is taken from the germline J gene. The rearrangement uses TRBV2 and TRBJ2-3, with D unresolved. Germline CDR1 and CDR2: SNHLY and FYNNEI. This CDR3 has 13 amino acids. The V end lost 8 bases, the J end lost 3 bases, and 12 bases lay between the germline ends. This CDR3 is CASRRVGTDTQYF. The part of the CDR3 DNA that was read is TGTGCCAGCCGCCGGGTTGGAACAGATACG.

As concerns this clone: The CDR3 end lies 3 residues beyond the end of the read and is filled in from the germline J gene. The rearrangement joins TRBV23-1 to TRBJ2-5; 9 nucleotides align to TRBD1. TRBV23-1 is recorded as an ORF, its role being uncertain. There are 17 residues in the CDR3. V gave up 1 base and J gave up 6 bases; unmatched junction bases: 12. The sequenced CDR3 bases are TGCGCCAGCAGTCAATGCCCCGGGACAGGGAGGGCAAAGACC. Its protein is CASSQCPGTGRAKT. The full-length CDR3 reads as CASSQCPGTGRAKTQYF.

In the case of this clone: The read is 3 residues too short to cover the CDR3 end, so that end is filled in from the germline J gene. The rearrangement links TRBV7-6 to TRBJ2-2, with 10 bases fitting TRBD2. J was trimmed by 1 base and V by 6 bases; bases with no gene match: 2. The CDR3 is 15 residues long. Germline assignment: CDR1 SGHVS and CDR2 FNYEAQ. CDR3 region: CASSSSGGNTGELFF. CDR3 DNA, as far as it was read: TGTGCCAGCAGTTCTAGCGGGGGGAACACCGGGGAG.

Comments on this clone: The CDR3 extends 3 residues past the end of the read, so its final part is completed from the germline J gene. This rearrangement joins TRBV28 to TRBJ2-7; 7 nucleotides match TRBD1. Trimming took 7 bases from V and 2 from J; bases not matched to a gene: 8. The germline V gene encodes CDR1 MDHEN and CDR2 SYDVKM. CDR3 length: 14 amino acids. The CDR3 DNA, read in part, is TGTGCCAGCAATGCCGGGACAGCTACCTACGAG. This encodes CASNAGTATYE. The whole CDR3 is CASNAGTATYEQYF.

In the case of this clone: The sequenced fragment ends 3 residues before the CDR3 boundary, so the rest is inferred from the germline J gene. The chain links TRBV20-1 to TRBJ2-1, with 7 bases matching TRBD2. V lost 4 bases to trimming and J lost 4 bases; unmatched junction nucleotides: 7. Germline CDR1 is DFQATT and CDR2 is SNEGSKA (reference sequence). The CDR3 spans 14 residues. The DNA read from the CDR3 is TGCAGTGCTATCGTAGCTAGCGGTTACAATGAG. Translating gives CSAIVASGYNE. The full CDR3 reads CSAIVASGYNEQFF.

Of note for this clone: The read stops 3 residues short of the end of the CDR3; the missing end is completed from the germline J gene. V and J are TRBV20-1 and TRBJ1-4, with unresolved D. Trimming removed 3 bases from V and 3 bases from J, with 11 bases in between. Germline CDR1 reads DFQATT; CDR2 reads SNEGSKA (reference sequence). This CDR3 comprises 14 residues. CDR3 region: CSARRAGPNEKLFF. The CDR3 DNA, read in part, is TGCAGTGCTAGGAGGGCCGGTCCTAATGAAAAA.

On this clone itself: The read falls 3 residues short of the CDR3 end, and the missing part is taken from the germline J gene. The V gene is TRBV20-1, the J gene TRBJ1-1; TRBD1 matches 8 bases. V lost 4 bases to trimming and J lost 3 bases; unmatched junction nucleotides: 7. This CDR3 has 14 amino acids. Germline loops: CDR1 DFQATT, CDR2 SNEGSKA (reference sequence). CDR3 protein: CSAKDRDPYTEAFF. The part of the CDR3 DNA that was read is TGCAGTGCTAAGGACAGGGATCCCTACACTGAA.